Listed below are T cell receptor beta chains from one sample, sequenced in a study of B cell selection in AIRE deficiency. Data came from immunoSEQ multiplex PCR; TCRdb stores just in-frame clones and leaves some out. The data show some 25,000 clones, with roughly 96% seen just once and 0.2% to 0.25% held by the top ten. Sequencing used conventional CD4+ T cells sorted from PBMCs. The receptors here all came from a human donor with AIRE deficiency. Each CDR3 is given with its conserved first and last residue. The D gene is left open where the match is weak.

d_gene: TRBD2; v_gene: TRBV5-4; j_gene: TRBJ2-1; CDR3nt: TGTGCCAGCAGCTCCGGACTTAGCGGGAGGGCCATCAATGAGCAGTTCTTC; CDR3aa: CASSSGLSGRAINEQFF
d_gene: NA; v_gene: TRBV18; j_gene: TRBJ1-5; CDR3nt: TGTGCCAGCTCGATTATGGGGATTCGTCAGCCCCAGCATTTT; CDR3aa: CASSIMGIRQPQHF
d_gene: NA; v_gene: TRBV18; j_gene: TRBJ1-5; CDR3nt: TGTGCCAGCTCACCAGCCTCGGAGAATCAGCCCCAGCATTTT; CDR3aa: CASSPASENQPQHF
d_gene: NA; v_gene: TRBV4-3; j_gene: TRBJ2-7; CDR3nt: TGCGCCAGCAGCCTGAGCGGTGGGCCCCCCTACGAGCAGTACTTC; CDR3aa: CASSLSGGPPYEQYF
d_gene: NA; v_gene: TRBV19; j_gene: TRBJ1-1; CDR3nt: TGTGCCAGTAGTATAGAAGGACGGGCTTTTGAAGCTTTCTTT; CDR3aa: CASSIEGRAFEAFF
d_gene: NA; v_gene: TRBV9; j_gene: TRBJ1-4; CDR3nt: TGTGCCAGCTCCGCTCCCGGGTATAATGAAAAACTGTTTTTT; CDR3aa: CASSAPGYNEKLFF
d_gene: NA; v_gene: TRBV6-5; j_gene: TRBJ1-6; CDR3nt: TGTGCCAGCAGTTACTCGAGTGATAATTCACCCCTCCACTTT; CDR3aa: CASSYSSDNSPLHF
d_gene: NA; v_gene: TRBV7-2; j_gene: TRBJ2-2; CDR3nt: TGTGCCAGCAGCTTAGTAGGAGGGAACACCGGGGAGCTGTTTTTT; CDR3aa: CASSLVGGNTGELFF
d_gene: NA; v_gene: TRBV28; j_gene: TRBJ1-2; CDR3nt: TGTGCCACTGATGGCAGGTTTAATGGCTACACCTTC; CDR3aa: CATDGRFNGYTF
d_gene: TRBD2; v_gene: TRBV13; j_gene: TRBJ2-1; CDR3nt: TGTGCCAGCAGCTTAGTAGCGGGAGCGGGGGAGCAGTTCTTC; CDR3aa: CASSLVAGAGEQFF
d_gene: NA; v_gene: TRBV7-2; j_gene: TRBJ1-6; CDR3nt: TGTGCCAGCAGCTTAGGAGGACAGCTTTATAATTCACCCCTCCACTTT; CDR3aa: CASSLGGQLYNSPLHF
d_gene: NA; v_gene: TRBV7-2; j_gene: TRBJ2-2; CDR3nt: TGTGCCAGCAGCTTTCCAGGGGGGCGGGTCGGGGAGCTGTTTTTT; CDR3aa: CASSFPGGRVGELFF
d_gene: NA; v_gene: TRBV27; j_gene: TRBJ1-2; CDR3nt: TGTGCCAGCAGTTTACTTGCCCGAGGGTATGGCTACACCTTC; CDR3aa: CASSLLARGYGYTF